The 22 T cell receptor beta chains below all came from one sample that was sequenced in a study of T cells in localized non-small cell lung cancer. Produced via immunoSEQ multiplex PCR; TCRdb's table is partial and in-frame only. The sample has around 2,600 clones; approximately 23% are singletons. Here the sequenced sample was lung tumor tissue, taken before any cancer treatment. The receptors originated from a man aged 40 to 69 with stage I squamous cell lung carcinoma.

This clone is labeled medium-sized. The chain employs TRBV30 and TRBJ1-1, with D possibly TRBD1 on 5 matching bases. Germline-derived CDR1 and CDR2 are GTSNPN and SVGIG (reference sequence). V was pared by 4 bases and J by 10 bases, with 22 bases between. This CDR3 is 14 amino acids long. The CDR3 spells CAWTEGTMTLAAFF. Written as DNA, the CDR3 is TGTGCCTGGACGGAGGGGACGATGACTCTAGCAGCTTTCTTT.

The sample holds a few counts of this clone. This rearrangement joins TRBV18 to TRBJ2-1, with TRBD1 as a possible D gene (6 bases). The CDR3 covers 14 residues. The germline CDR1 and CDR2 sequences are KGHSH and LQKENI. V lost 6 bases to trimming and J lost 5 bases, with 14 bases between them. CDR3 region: CASSQEQGNNEQFF. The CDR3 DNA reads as TGTGCCAGCTCCCAGGAACAGGGCAACAATGAGCAGTTCTTC.

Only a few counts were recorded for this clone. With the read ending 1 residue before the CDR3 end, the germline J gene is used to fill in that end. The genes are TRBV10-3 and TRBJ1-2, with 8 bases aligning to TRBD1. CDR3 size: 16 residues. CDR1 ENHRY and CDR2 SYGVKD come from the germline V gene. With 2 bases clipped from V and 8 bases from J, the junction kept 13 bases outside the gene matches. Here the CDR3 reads CAISETGTGNAGGYTF. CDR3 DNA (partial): TGTGCCATCAGTGAGACCGGGACAGGTAATGCTGGAGGCTACACC.

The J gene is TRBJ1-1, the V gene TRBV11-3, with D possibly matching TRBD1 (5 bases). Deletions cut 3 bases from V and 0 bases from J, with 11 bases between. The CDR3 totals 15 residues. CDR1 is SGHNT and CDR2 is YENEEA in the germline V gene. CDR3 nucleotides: TGTGCCAGCAGCTTGGACATCAACATGAACACTGAAGCTTTCTTT. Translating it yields CASSLDINMNTEAFF.

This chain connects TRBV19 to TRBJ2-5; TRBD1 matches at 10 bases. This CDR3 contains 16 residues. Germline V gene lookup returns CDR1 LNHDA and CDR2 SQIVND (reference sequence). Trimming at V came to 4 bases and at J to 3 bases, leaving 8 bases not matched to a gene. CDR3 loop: CASSTRRTGGKETQYF. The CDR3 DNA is TGTGCCAGTAGTACCCGACGGACAGGGGGAAAAGAGACCCAGTACTTC.

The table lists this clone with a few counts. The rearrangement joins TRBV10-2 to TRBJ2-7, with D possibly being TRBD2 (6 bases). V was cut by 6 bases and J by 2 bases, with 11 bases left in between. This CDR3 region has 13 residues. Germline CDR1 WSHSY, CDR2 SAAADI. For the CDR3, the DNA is TGCGCCAGCAGGTCTAGCGCAACCTACGAGCAGTACTTC. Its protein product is CASRSSATYEQYF.

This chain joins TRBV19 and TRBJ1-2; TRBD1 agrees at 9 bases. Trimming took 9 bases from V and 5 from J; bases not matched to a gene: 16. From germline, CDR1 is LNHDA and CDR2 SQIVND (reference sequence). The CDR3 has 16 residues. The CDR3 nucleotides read TGTGCCAGCGCCGATTCGGGACAGGGATTATGGTATGGCTACACCTTC. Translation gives CASADSGQGLWYGYTF.

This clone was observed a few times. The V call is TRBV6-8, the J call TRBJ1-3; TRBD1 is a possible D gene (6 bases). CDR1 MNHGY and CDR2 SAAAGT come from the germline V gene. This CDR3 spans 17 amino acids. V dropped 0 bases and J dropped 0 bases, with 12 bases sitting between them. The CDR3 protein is CASSYSGQTYSGNTIYF. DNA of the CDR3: TGTGCCAGCAGTTACTCCGGACAGACTTACTCTGGAAACACCATATATTTT.

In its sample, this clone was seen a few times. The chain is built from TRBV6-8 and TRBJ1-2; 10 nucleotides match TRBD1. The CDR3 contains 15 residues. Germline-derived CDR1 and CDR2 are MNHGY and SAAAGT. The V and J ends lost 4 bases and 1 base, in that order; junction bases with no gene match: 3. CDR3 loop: CASSFRDRGNYGYTF. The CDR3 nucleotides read TGTGCCAGCAGTTTCCGGGACAGGGGTAACTATGGCTACACCTTC.

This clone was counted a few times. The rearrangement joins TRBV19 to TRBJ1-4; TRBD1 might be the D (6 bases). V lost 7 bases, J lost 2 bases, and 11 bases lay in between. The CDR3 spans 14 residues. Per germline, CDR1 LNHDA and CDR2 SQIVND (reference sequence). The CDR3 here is CASMLRGTNEKLFF. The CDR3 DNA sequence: TGTGCCAGTATGCTGAGGGGGACTAATGAAAAACTGTTTTTT.

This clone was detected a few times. The CDR3 loop reads CASSLVAGHRSEQFF. In DNA form, the CDR3 reads TGTGCCAGCAGCTTAGTAGCAGGTCACAGAAGTGAGCAGTTCTTC. The chain uses TRBV11-3 and TRBJ2-1; D is uncertain. This CDR3 has 15 residues. V dropped 1 base and J dropped 9 bases, with 16 bases sitting between them. CDR1 is SGHNT, CDR2 YENEEA, per germline.

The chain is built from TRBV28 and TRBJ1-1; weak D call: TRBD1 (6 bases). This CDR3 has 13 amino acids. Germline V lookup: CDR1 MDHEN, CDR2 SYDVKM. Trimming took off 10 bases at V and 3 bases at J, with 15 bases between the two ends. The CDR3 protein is CATSSRGYTEAFF. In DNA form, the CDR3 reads TGTGCCACCTCTTCCAGGGGCTACACTGAAGCTTTCTTT.

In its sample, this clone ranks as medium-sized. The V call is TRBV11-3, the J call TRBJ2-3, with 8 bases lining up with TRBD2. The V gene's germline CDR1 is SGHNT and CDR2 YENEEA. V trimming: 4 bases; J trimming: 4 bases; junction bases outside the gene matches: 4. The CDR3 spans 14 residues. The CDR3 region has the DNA TGTGCCAGCAGCTGGGGACTAGACGCAGATACGCAGTATTTT. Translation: CASSWGLDADTQYF.

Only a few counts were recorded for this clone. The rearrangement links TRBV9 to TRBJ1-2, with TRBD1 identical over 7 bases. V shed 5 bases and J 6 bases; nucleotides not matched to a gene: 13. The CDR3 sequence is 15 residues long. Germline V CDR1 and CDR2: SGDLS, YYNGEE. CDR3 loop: CASRDRTGWGNGYTF. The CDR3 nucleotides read TGTGCCAGCAGAGATAGGACAGGATGGGGGAATGGCTACACCTTC.

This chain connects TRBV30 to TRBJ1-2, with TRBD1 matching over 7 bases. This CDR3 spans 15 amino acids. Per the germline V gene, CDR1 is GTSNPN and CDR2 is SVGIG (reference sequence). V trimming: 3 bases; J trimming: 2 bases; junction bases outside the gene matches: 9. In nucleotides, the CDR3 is TGTGCCTGGAGGTTGCGGACAGGTGGGAACTATGGCTACACCTTC. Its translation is CAWRLRTGGNYGYTF.

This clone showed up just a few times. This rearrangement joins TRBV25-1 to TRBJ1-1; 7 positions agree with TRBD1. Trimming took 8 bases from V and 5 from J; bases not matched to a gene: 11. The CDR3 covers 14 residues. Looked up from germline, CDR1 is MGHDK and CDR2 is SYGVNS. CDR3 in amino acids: CASGAQGRGTEAFF. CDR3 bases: TGTGCCAGCGGAGCACAGGGGCGCGGGACTGAAGCTTTCTTT.

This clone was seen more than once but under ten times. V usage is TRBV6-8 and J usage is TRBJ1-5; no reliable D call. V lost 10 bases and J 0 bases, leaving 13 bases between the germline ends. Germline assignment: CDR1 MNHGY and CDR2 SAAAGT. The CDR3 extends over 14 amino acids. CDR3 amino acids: CATSRTYSNQPQHF. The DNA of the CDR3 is TGTGCCACGTCCAGAACGTATAGCAATCAGCCCCAGCATTTT.

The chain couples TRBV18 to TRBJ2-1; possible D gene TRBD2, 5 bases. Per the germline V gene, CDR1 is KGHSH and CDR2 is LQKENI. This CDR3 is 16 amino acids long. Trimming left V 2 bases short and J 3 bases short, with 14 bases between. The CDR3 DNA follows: TGTGCCAGCTCACCATTGCAGGCCCGGGGCTACAATGAGCAGTTCTTC. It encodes CASSPLQARGYNEQFF.

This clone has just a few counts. DNA of the CDR3: TGTGCCAGCAGTGGGACAGGGGGCGCAGATACGCAGTATTTT. Its protein is CASSGTGGADTQYF. The chain links TRBV6-8 to TRBJ2-3; 12 nucleotides agree with TRBD1. J gave up 4 bases and V 5 bases, and 1 base lay outside the gene matches. In germline, CDR1 is MNHGY, CDR2 SAAAGT. The CDR3 length is 14 residues.

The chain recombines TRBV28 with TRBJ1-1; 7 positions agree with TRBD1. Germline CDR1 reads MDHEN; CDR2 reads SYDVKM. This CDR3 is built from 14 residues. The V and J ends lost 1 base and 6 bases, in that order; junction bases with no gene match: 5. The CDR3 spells CASSLSRTGAEAFF. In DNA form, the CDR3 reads TGTGCCAGCAGTTTATCCCGTACAGGGGCTGAAGCTTTCTTT.

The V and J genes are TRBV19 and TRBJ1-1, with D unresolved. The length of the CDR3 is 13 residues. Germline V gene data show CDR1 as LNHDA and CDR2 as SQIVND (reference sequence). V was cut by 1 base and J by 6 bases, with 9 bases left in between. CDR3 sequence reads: CASSIVGVSEAFF. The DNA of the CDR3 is TGTGCCAGTAGTATAGTGGGTGTCTCTGAAGCTTTCTTT.

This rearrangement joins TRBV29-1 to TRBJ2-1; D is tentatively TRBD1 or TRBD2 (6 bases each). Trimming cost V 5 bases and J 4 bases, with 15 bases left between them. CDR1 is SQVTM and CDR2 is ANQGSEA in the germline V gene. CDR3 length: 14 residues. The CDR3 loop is CSVRNRGPYNEQFF. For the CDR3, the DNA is TGCAGCGTTCGGAACCGGGGGCCGTACAATGAGCAGTTCTTC.